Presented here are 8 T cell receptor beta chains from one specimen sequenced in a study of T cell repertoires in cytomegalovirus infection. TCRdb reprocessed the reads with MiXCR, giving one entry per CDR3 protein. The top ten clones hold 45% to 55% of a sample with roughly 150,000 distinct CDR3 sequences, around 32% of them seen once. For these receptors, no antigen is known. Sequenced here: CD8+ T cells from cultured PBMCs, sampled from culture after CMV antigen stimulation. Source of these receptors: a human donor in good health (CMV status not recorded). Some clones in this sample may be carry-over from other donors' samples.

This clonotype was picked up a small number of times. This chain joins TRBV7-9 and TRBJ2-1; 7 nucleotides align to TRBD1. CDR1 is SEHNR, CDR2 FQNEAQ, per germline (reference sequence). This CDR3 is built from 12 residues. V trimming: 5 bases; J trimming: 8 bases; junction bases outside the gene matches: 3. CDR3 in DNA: TGTGCCAGCAGCAACAGGGGTGATGAGCAGTTCTTC. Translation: CASSNRGDEQFF. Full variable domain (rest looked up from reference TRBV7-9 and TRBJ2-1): DTGVSQNPRHKITKRGQNVTFRCDPISEHNRLYWYRQTLGQGPEFLTYFQNEAQLEKSRLLSDRFSAERPKGSFSTLEIQRTEQGDSAMYLCASSNRGDEQFFGPGTRLTVL.

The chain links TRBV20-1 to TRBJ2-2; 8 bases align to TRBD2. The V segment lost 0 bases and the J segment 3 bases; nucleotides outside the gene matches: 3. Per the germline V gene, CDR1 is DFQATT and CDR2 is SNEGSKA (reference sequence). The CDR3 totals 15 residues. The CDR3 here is CSARDLAGYTGELFF. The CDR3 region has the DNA TGCAGTGCTAGAGATCTAGCGGGTTACACCGGGGAGCTGTTTTTT.

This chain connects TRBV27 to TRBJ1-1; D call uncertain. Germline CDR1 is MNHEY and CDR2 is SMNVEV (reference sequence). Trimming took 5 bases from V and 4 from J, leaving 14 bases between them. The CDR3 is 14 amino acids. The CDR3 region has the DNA TGTGCCAGCAGTCGTGAAACCCCCGGCACTGAAGCTTTCTTT. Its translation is CASSRETPGTEAFF.

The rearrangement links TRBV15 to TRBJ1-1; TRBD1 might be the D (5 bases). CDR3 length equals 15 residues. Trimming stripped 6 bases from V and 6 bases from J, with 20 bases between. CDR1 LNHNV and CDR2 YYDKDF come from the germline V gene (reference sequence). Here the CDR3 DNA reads TGTGCCACCAGAGACCTGGACAAACCCTCCCCTGAAGCTTTCTTT. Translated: CATRDLDKPSPEAFF.

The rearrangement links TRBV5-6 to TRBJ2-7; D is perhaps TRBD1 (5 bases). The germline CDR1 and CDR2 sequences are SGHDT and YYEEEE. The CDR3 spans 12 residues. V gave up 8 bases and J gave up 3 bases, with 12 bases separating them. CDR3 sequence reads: CASSIQGYEQYF. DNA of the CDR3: TGTGCCAGTAGCATCCAGGGCTACGAGCAGTACTTC. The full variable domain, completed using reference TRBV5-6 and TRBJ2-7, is DAGVTQSPTHLIKTRGQQVTLRCSPKSGHDTVSWYQQALGQGPQFIFQYYEEEERQRGNFPDRFSGHQFPNYSSELNVNALLLGDSALYLCASSIQGYEQYFGPGTRLTVT.

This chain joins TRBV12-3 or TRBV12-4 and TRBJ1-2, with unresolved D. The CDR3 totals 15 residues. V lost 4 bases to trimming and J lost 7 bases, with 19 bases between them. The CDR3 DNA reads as TGTGCCAGCAGTTCCGATATATACCTAGGGATTGGCTACACCTTC. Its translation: CASSSDIYLGIGYTF.

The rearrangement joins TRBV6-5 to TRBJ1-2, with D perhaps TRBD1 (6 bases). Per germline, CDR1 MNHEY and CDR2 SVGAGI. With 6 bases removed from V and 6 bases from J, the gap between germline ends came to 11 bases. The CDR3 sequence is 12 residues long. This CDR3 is CASSGGGDGYTF. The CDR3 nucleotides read TGTGCCAGCAGCGGGGGGGGCGATGGCTACACCTTC.

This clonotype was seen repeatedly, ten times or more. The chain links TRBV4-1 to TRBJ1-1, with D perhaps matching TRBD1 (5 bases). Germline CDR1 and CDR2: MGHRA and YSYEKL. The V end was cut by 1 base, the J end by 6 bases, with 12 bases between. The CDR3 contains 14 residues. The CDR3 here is CASSQGIGTPEAFF. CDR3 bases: TGCGCCAGCAGCCAAGGGATTGGGACCCCTGAAGCTTTCTTT.